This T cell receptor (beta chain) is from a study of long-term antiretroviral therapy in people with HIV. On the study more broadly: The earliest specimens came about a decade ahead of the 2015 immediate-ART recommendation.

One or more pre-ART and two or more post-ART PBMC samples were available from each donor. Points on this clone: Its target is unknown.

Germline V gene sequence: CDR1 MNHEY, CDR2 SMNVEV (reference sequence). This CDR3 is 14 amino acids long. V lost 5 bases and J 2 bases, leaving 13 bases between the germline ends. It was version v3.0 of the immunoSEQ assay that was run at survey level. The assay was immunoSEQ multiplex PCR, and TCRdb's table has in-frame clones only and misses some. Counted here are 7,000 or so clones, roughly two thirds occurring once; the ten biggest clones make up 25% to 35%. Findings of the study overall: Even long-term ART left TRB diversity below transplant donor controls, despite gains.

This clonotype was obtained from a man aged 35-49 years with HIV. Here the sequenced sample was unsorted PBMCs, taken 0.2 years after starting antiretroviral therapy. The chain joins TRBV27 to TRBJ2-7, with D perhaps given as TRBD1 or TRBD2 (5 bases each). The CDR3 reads CASSPRGEPYEQYF. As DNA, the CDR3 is TGTGCCAGCAGTCCTCGGGGCGAACCCTACGAGCAGTACTTC.